This paragraph reports one TCR beta chain. Its antigen remains unidentified. In germline, CDR1 is MNHNS, CDR2 SASEGT. The CDR3 contains 16 residues. Trimming at V came to 4 bases and at J to 3 bases, leaving 6 bases not matched to a gene. Researchers ran the PCR with 60 Vbeta and 13 Jbeta primers. Sequencing was performed with immunoSEQ multiplex PCR; in TCRdb, only in-frame clones are kept and a portion is missing. There are 130,000 or so clones in the sample; 65% to 85% occur only once, and roughly 3% lies in the top ten. This sample is part of a study of cytomegalovirus exposure and HLA in healthy donors. Study-level points and caveats: Cytomegalovirus-associated status was assigned to approximately 160 TCR beta chains. Presence/absence analyses assumed roughly uniform sequencing depth across donors, which may not hold. With DRB1 most and HLA-C fewest, TCR association rates differed between HLA loci in a later analysis. Exclusion applied to some V segments, including TRBV6-2 and TRBV6-3, as they were indistinguishable.

This sequence joins TRBV6-1 and TRBJ1-6; the match to TRBD1 covers 7 bases. This receptor was obtained from a woman in her thirties or forties in good health and CMV-seropositive. The sample taken for sequencing was PBMCs. CDR3 residues: CASSAPRDSYNSPLHF. The CDR3, as DNA: TGTGCCAGCAGTGCACCTCGGGACAGCTATAATTCACCCCTCCACTTT.